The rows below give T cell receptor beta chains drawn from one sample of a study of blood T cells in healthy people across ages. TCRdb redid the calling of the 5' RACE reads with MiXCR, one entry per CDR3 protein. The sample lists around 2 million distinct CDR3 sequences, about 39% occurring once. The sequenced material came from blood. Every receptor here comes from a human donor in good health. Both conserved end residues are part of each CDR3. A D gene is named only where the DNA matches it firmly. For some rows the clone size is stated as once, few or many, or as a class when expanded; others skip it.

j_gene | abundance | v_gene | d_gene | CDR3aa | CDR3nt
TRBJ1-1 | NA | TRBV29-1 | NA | CSVVGGLDISNTEAFF | TGCAGCGTTGTAGGGGGTCTAGACATTTCGAACACTGAAGCTTTCTTT
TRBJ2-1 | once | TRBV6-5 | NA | CASGMGLNNEQFF | TGTGCCAGCGGTATGGGGCTTAACAATGAGCAGTTCTTC
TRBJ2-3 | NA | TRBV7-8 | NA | CANSLNTDTQYF | TGTGCCAACAGCTTGAACACAGATACGCAGTATTTT
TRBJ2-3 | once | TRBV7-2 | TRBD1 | CASSPNAPGQASMDTQYF | TGTGCCAGCAGCCCGAACGCGCCGGGACAGGCCTCGATGGATACGCAGTATTTT
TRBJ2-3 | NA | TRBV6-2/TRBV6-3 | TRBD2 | CASSYSRVAGYPDTQYF | TGTGCCAGCAGTTACTCACGGGTAGCGGGTTACCCAGATACGCAGTATTTT
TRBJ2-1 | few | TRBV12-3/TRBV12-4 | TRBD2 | CASSRGTSGGVYEQFF | TGTGCCAGCAGCCGTGGGACTAGCGGGGGAGTCTATGAGCAGTTCTTC
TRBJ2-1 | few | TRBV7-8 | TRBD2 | CASSFAAGERYNEQFF | TGTGCCAGCAGCTTTGCAGCGGGGGAGCGCTACAATGAGCAGTTCTTC
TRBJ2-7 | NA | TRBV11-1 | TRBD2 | CASSPLSQRGYEQYF | TGTGCCAGCAGCCCTCTTTCCCAGCGGGGCTACGAGCAGTACTTC
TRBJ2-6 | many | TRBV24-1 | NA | CATSDNVNVLTF | TGTGCCACCAGTGATAATGTTAACGTCCTGACTTTC
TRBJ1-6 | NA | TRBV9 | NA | CASSVAGSNSPLHF | TGTGCCAGCAGCGTAGCTGGGTCTAATTCACCCCTCCACTTT
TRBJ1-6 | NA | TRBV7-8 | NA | CASSFPEGHSALHF | TGTGCCAGCAGCTTCCCCGAGGGGCATTCTGCCCTCCACTTT
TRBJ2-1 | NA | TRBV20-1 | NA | CSASRVSYNEQFF | TGCAGTGCTAGCAGGGTGTCCTACAATGAGCAGTTCTTC
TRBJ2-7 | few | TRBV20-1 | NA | CSASSIQLTYEQYF | TGCAGTGCTAGTAGTATCCAATTAACCTACGAGCAGTACTTC
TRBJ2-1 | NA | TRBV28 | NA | CASSSPGARNEQFF | TGTGCCAGCAGTTCTCCGGGGGCGCGGAATGAGCAGTTCTTC
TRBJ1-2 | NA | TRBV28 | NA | CASSAIGVYGYTF | TGTGCCAGCAGTGCAATAGGGGTCTATGGCTACACCTTC
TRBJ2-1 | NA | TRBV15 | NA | CATSVRDNNYNEQFF | TGTGCCACCAGCGTCCGGGACAACAACTACAATGAGCAGTTCTTC
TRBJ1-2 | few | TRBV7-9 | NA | CASSFVGNGASGYTF | TGTGCCAGCAGCTTCGTGGGGAATGGGGCGAGTGGCTACACCTTC
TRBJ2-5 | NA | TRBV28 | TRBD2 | CASSVGLRLRGEAEETQYF | TGTGCCAGCAGTGTTGGTTTAAGGTTGCGGGGGGAAGCAGAAGAGACCCAGTACTTC
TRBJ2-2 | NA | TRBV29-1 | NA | CSVVHSGTGELFF | TGCAGCGTTGTCCATTCGGGAACCGGGGAGCTGTTTTTT
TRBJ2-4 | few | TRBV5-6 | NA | CASSLVGLGIQYF | TGTGCCAGCAGCTTGGTGGGGTTAGGCATTCAGTACTTC
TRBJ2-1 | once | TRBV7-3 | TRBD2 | CASSQRGGGYNEQFF | TGTGCCAGCAGCCAGCGGGGGGGCGGGTACAATGAGCAGTTCTTC
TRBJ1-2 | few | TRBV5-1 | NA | CASKFEGGGGGYTF | TGCGCCAGCAAATTTGAGGGGGGTGGCGGTGGCTACACCTTC
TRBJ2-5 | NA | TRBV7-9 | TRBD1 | CAGQGAGETQYF | TGTGCCGGTCAGGGGGCCGGAGAGACCCAGTACTTC
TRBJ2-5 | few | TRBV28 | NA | CASSRGGWQETQYF | TGTGCCAGCAGCCGAGGGGGTTGGCAAGAGACCCAGTACTTC
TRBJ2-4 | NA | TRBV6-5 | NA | CASSWGAKSIQYF | TGTGCCAGCAGTTGGGGCGCCAAAAGCATTCAGTACTTC
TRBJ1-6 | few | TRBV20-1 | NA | CSARPGPNNSPLHF | TGCAGTGCTAGACCGGGACCAAATAATTCACCCCTCCACTTT
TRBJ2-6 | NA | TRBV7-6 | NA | CASSSYITGANVLTF | TGTGCCAGCAGCTCCTACATCACTGGGGCCAACGTCCTGACTTTC
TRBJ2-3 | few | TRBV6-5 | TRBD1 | CASSYTGQGGDTQYF | TGTGCCAGCAGCTACACGGGACAGGGGGGAGATACGCAGTATTTT
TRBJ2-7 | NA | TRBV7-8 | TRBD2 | CASSSRGTSGGEQYF | TGTGCCAGCAGCTCACGTGGGACTAGCGGGGGCGAGCAGTACTTC
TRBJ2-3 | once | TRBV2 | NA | CASSIPGPGTDTQYF | TGTGCCAGCAGTATACCAGGGCCAGGGACAGATACGCAGTATTTT
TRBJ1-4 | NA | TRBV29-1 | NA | CSVELESTNEKPFF | TGCAGCGTTGAACTCGAATCAACTAATGAAAAACCGTTTTTT